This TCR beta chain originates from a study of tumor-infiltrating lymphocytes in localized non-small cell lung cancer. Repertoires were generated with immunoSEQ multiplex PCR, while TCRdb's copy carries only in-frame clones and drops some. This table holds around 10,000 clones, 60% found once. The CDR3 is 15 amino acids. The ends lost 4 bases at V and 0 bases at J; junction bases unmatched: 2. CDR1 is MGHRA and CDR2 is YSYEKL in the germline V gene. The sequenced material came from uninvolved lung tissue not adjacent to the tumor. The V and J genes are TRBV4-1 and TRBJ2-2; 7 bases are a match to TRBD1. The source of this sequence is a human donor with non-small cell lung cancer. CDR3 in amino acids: CASSPGQSNTGELFF. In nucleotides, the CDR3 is TGCGCCAGCAGCCCGGGACAGTCGAACACCGGGGAGCTGTTTTTT.